The source of this TCR beta chain is a study of blood T cell repertoires in COVID-19 (dated by TCRdb to 2018 to 2020). About the investigation overall: Collaborator samples came from the United States, Italy and Spain and covered acute and convalescent phases of COVID-19. The prospective study material was composed of cDNA or gDNA derived from T cells, B-cell-depleted T cells, or PBMCs. Deeply sampled blood TCRbeta repertoires from subjects exposed to, actively infected with, or recovered from COVID-19 were included in the dataset. The repertoires were released in a freely available public database intended as a resource for research on the immune response to SARS-CoV-2. Samples came from the ongoing ImmuneRACE study (first 160 participants) plus 1,254 subjects from 6 global collaborators. A de-identified subject ID, COVID-19 status, age in years and sex were almost always included in the sample metadata. Where available, HLA class I and class II types were taken from metadata supplied by the sample provider and were not determined by assay-based typing.

Whole blood was collected in K2EDTA tubes by collaborating institutions according to the institutions' own protocols. For TCRbeta analysis, collaborator samples were shipped as frozen whole blood, as isolated PBMCs, or as DNA extracted from either sample type. TCRbeta CDR3 regions were amplified from genomic DNA by means of the immunoSEQ Assay, a bias-controlled multiplex PCR. The original pipeline was this. Nucleated cell counts per sample were estimated from amplification of reference gene primers within the assay. To quantify the absolute abundance of each unique TCRbeta CDR3 rearrangement, sequence reads were collapsed and filtered. For each sample, productive Simpson clonality was calculated as the square root of Simpson's diversity index over productive rearrangements. TCRdb mirrors the immuneACCESS table, restricted to in-frame sequences. Some clones are absent from its copies; in checked studies, under half trace to an unresolved V gene, and the reason for the others is unknown. V, J and clone size were drawn from that table, and D and trimming were deduced from the DNA. The sample table holds 130,000 to 150,000 clones, of which 87% were seen once. The biggest ten clones account for over 0.85% of the sample.

The CDR3 runs 15 amino acids, cysteine and phenylalanine included. CDR3 DNA is the only sequence kept; it has 45 bases, read in frame from the first base. As encoded in the germline V gene, CDR1 is SGHTA while CDR2 is FQGTGA. The germline V and J ends show losses of 4 bases and 2 bases respectively, and no gene match explains 4 bases of the junction. Paper-wide results and their limitations: The quantity of clinical and demographic metadata differed by source and by participant and was supplied without curation.

Regarding this clone: Its binding antigen is unknown. Per-base qualities were not stored, and no clone one base away is much larger.

The chain links TRBV7-3 with TRBJ2-7; TRBD2 fits 11 bases in the junction. This receptor was obtained from a woman aged 45-60 years with acute or convalescent COVID-19. The material sequenced was peripheral blood. The CDR3 sequence is CASSSLAGGPYEQYF. The nucleotides are TGTGCCAGCAGCTCCCTAGCGGGAGGCCCCTACGAGCAGTACTTC. Beyond the CDR3, the reference TRBV7-3 and TRBJ2-7 genes provide the residues; the full variable domain reads: GAGVSQTPSNKVTEKGKYVELRCDPISGHTALYWYRQSLGQGPEFLIYFQGTGAADDSGLPNDRFFAVRPEGSVSTLKIQRTERGDSAVYLCASSSLAGGPYEQYFGPGTRLTVT.